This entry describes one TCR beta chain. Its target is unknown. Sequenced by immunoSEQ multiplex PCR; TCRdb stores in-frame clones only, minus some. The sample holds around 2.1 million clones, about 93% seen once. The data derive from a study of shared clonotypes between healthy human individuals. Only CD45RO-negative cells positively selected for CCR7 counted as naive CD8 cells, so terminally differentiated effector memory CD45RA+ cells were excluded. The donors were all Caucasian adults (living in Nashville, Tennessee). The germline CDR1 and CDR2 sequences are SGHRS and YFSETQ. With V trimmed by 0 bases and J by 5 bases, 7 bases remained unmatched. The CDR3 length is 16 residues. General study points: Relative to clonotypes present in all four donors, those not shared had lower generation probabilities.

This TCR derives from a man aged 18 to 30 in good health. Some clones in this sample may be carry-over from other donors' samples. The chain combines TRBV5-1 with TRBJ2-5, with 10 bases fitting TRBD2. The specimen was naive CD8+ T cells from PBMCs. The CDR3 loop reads CASSLVGLAGEETQYF. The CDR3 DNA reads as TGCGCCAGCAGCTTGGTAGGGCTAGCGGGAGAGGAGACCCAGTACTTC.